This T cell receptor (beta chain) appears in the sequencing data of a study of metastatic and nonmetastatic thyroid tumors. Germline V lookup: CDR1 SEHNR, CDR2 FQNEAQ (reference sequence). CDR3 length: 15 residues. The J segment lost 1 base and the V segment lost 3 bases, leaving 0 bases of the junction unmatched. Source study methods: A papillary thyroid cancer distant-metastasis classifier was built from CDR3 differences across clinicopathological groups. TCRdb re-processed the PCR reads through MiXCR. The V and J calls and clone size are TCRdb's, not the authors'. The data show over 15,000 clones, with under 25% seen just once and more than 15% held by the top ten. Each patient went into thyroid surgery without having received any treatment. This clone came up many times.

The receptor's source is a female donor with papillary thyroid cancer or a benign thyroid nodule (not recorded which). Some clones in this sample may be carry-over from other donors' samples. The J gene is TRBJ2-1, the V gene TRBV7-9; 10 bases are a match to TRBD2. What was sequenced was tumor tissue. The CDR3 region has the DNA TGTGCCAGCAGCTTTAGCGGGAGGTCCTACAATGAGCAGTTCTTC. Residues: CASSFSGRSYNEQFF.